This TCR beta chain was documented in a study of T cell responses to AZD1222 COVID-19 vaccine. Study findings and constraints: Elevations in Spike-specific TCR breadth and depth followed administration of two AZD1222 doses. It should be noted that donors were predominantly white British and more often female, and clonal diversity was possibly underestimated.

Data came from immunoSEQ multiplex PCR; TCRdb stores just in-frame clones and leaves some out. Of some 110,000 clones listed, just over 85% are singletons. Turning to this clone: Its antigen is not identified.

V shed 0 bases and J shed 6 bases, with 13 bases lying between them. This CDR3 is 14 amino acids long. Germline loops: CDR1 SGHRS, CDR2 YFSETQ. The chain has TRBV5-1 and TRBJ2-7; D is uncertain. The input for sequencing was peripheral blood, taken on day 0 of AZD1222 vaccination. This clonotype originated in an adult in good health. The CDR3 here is CASSLEHLGSEQYF. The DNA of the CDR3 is TGCGCCAGCAGCTTGGAGCACCTGGGGTCCGAGCAGTACTTC.